The 28 T cell receptor beta chains in this list originate from one sample, sequenced in a study of blood T cell repertoires in COVID-19. TCRdb's table, derived via immunoSEQ multiplex PCR, lists solely in-frame clones and lacks some. The top ten hold roughly 7.1% of the sample, which has roughly 120,000 clones, approximately 82% seen once. The sample consisted of peripheral blood. These receptors were collected from a man in his 70s with active or convalescent COVID-19.

The chain couples TRBV27 to TRBJ1-5; D is unresolved. Germline CDR1 MNHEY, CDR2 SMNVEV (reference sequence). V gave up 2 bases and J gave up 2 bases, with 10 bases separating them. This CDR3 has 15 amino acids. The CDR3 DNA sequence: TGTGCCAGCAGTTTAAACAGTCTGGGCAATCAGCCCCAGCATTTT. Amino acid sequence: CASSLNSLGNQPQHF.

The genes are TRBV9 and TRBJ1-6; D call uncertain. This CDR3 is 14 amino acids long. V lost 2 bases to trimming and J lost 7 bases, with 10 bases between them. Germline V lookup: CDR1 SGDLS, CDR2 YYNGEE. The CDR3 protein is CASSVDLSNSPLHF. CDR3 DNA sequence: TGTGCCAGCAGCGTCGATTTAAGCAATTCACCCCTCCACTTT. The full variable domain, completed using reference TRBV9 and TRBJ1-6, is DSGVTQTPKHLITATGQRVTLRCSPRSGDLSVYWYQQSLDQGLQFLIQYYNGEERAKGNILERFSAQQFPDLHSELNLSSLELGDSALYFCASSVDLSNSPLHFGNGTRLTVT.

The rearrangement joins TRBV24-1 to TRBJ2-3, with 13 bases aligning to TRBD2. The CDR3 has 19 amino acids. The V gene end was trimmed by 0 bases and the J gene end by 2 bases; junction bases not matched to a gene: 7. Germline V CDR1 and CDR2: KGHDR, SFDVKD. The CDR3 DNA reads as TGTGCCACCAGTGATTTGACCACCGGGACTAGCGGGATCACAGATACGCAGTATTTT. It codes for CATSDLTTGTSGITDTQYF.

With regard to this clone: Other DNA sequences within the sample encode an identical CDR3. V gene TRBV24-1 combines with J gene TRBJ2-3; tentatively, D is TRBD1 (6 bases). Trimming took 3 bases from V and 3 from J, leaving 12 bases between them. This CDR3 comprises 15 residues. CDR1 is KGHDR and CDR2 is SFDVKD in the germline V gene. The CDR3 reads CATSDPGQGTDTQYF. DNA of the CDR3: TGTGCCACCAGTGATCCGGGACAAGGAACAGATACGCAGTATTTT.

This chain links TRBV19 with TRBJ1-1; weak D call: TRBD1 (5 bases). The CDR3 is 12 residues long. Germline values: CDR1 LNHDA, CDR2 SQIVND (reference sequence). Deletions cut 6 bases from V and 1 base from J, with 6 bases between. CDR3 region: CASSDRNTEAFF. CDR3 nucleotides: TGTGCCAGTAGCGACAGGAACACTGAAGCTTTCTTT.

This clone has just a few counts. This sequence joins TRBV5-4 and TRBJ2-7, with D maybe TRBD2 (6 bases). CDR1 SGHNT and CDR2 YYREEE come from the germline V gene (reference sequence). The ends were cut back, 1 base at V and 3 bases at J, with 8 bases in the middle. The CDR3 totals 13 residues. In nucleotides, the CDR3 is TGTGCCAGCAGCTTGCCGGGAGACTACGAGCAGTACTTC. It specifies CASSLPGDYEQYF.

V and J are TRBV6-2 or TRBV6-3 and TRBJ1-5, with TRBD1 matching over 8 bases. Per germline, CDR1 MNHEY and CDR2 SVGEGT. J was trimmed by 1 base and V by 5 bases; bases with no gene match: 4. There are 15 residues in the CDR3. The CDR3 loop reads CASSDRQGSNQPQHF. The DNA for the CDR3 is TGTGCCAGCAGTGACAGACAGGGGAGCAATCAGCCCCAGCATTTT.

CDR3 in amino acids: CASSRLAGGPHEQFF. The CDR3 bases are TGCGCCAGCAGCCGGCTGGCGGGGGGGCCACATGAGCAGTTCTTC. The chain is built from TRBV4-3 and TRBJ2-1; 9 bases fit TRBD2. The CDR3 length is 15 residues. The junction had 9 bases not matched to a gene; V was cut back by 4 bases and J by 8 bases. Germline V lookup: CDR1 LGHNA, CDR2 YSLEER.

This clone was observed a single time. The J gene is TRBJ1-5, the V gene TRBV28, with 8 bases fitting TRBD1. CDR1 and CDR2 from the germline V gene are MDHEN and SYDVKM. Trimming at V came to 6 bases and at J to 2 bases, leaving 15 bases not matched to a gene. The length of the CDR3 is 18 residues. The CDR3 DNA is TGTGCCAGCAGCCGCCCCGCGCTGGGGACAGGAGGCAATCAGCCCCAGCATTTT. Translation: CASSRPALGTGGNQPQHF.

The gene calls are TRBV7-9 and TRBJ2-1; TRBD2 agrees at 7 bases. CDR3 length: 17 amino acids. Trimming cost V 1 base and J 4 bases; bases outside gene matches: 10. Germline V gene lookup returns CDR1 SEHNR and CDR2 FQNEAQ (reference sequence). The CDR3 coding sequence is TGTGCCAGCAGCTTAGGACTAGCACAAATAATATACAATGAGCAGTTCTTC. Translating it yields CASSLGLAQIIYNEQFF. Looking up the rest from reference TRBV7-9 and TRBJ2-1 gives the full variable domain: DTGVSQNPRHKITKRGQNVTFRCDPISEHNRLYWYRQTLGQGPEFLTYFQNEAQLEKSRLLSDRFSAERPKGSFSTLEIQRTEQGDSAMYLCASSLGLAQIIYNEQFFGPGTRLTVL.

CDR3 in amino acids: CSVTLRVGAGGYTF. As DNA, the CDR3 is TGCAGCGTCACCCTACGAGTGGGGGCAGGTGGCTACACCTTC. The chain has TRBV29-1 and TRBJ1-2; possibly TRBD1 for D (6 bases). This CDR3 has 14 residues. Trimming stripped 6 bases from V and 7 bases from J, with 21 bases between. Germline V gene sequence: CDR1 SQVTM, CDR2 ANQGSEA.

This chain joins TRBV9 and TRBJ2-3, with D hard to call. Trimming took off 0 bases at V and 1 base at J, with 9 bases between the two ends. The CDR3 has 15 amino acids. Germline CDR1 SGDLS, CDR2 YYNGEE. The CDR3 is CASSVVSFGTDTQYF. In nucleotides, the CDR3 is TGTGCCAGCAGCGTAGTGAGTTTTGGCACAGATACGCAGTATTTT.

This clone was detected a few times. The gene calls are TRBV4-1 and TRBJ2-3; D uncertain. The CDR3 has 15 residues. V was pared by 0 bases and J by 5 bases, with 12 bases between. Germline values: CDR1 MGHRA, CDR2 YSYEKL. CDR3 region: CASSQDPSAQDTQYF. The CDR3 region has the DNA TGCGCCAGCAGCCAAGATCCTAGTGCACAAGATACGCAGTATTTT.

This clone is a singleton in its sample. The chain couples TRBV11-3 to TRBJ2-5; 7 positions match TRBD1. The CDR3 has 13 residues. CDR1 and CDR2 from the germline V gene are SGHNT and YENEEA. The ends lost 5 bases at V and 4 bases at J; junction bases unmatched: 4. CDR3 protein: CASSEQGRETQYF. The CDR3, as DNA: TGTGCCAGCAGCGAACAGGGGAGAGAGACCCAGTACTTC.

This chain joins TRBV10-3 and TRBJ2-1; 9 positions agree with TRBD2. The CDR3 runs to 16 residues. Trimming cost V 3 bases and J 4 bases; bases outside gene matches: 7. CDR1 and CDR2 from the germline V gene are ENHRY and SYGVKD. The CDR3 DNA reads as TGTGCCATCAGTGACCCCGGGACTAGCAGATACAATGAGCAGTTCTTC. Protein: CAISDPGTSRYNEQFF.

This clone has a handful of counts. An end of the junction does not agree with germline; a read error may underlie this. V gene TRBV7-2 combines with J gene TRBJ1-1; D not resolved. The CDR3 totals 12 residues. Germline values: CDR1 SGHTA, CDR2 FQGNSA. In nucleotides, the CDR3 is TGTGCCAGCAGCTTTGTTGTCCCGTCGTTCGTCTTT. Its translation: CASSFVVPSFVF.

The gene calls are TRBV5-1 and TRBJ2-1; D gene unclear. V lost 0 bases, J lost 4 bases, and 8 bases lay in between. This CDR3 has 14 residues. Per the germline V gene, CDR1 is SGHRS and CDR2 is YFSETQ. The CDR3 DNA follows: TGCGCCAGCAGCTTGGGGCAGGAATACAATGAGCAGTTCTTC. It codes for CASSLGQEYNEQFF.

This clone is large in the sample. V usage is TRBV21-1 and J usage is TRBJ2-3; whether TRBD2, the table's D call, matches the DNA was not checked. TRBV21-1 is designated a pseudogene. The CDR3 extends over 20 amino acids. The CDR3 region has the DNA TGTGCCAGCAGCAACCCGACTAGCGGGAGTGTTGTTTCCCCCACAGATACGCAGTATTTT. Its translation is CASSNPTSGSVVSPTDTQYF.

The J gene is TRBJ2-5, the V gene TRBV12-5; 9 bases are shared with TRBD2. The V segment lost 1 base and the J segment 1 base; nucleotides outside the gene matches: 7. Looked up from germline, CDR1 is LGHNT and CDR2 is FRNRAP. The CDR3 length is 17 residues. CDR3 sequence reads: CASGLGVSGRAQETQYF. CDR3 DNA: TGTGCTAGTGGTTTGGGGGTTAGCGGGAGAGCCCAAGAGACCCAGTACTTC.

This clone was seen a single time. This chain uses TRBV4-3 with TRBJ2-7, with TRBD2 matching over 7 bases. This CDR3 has 19 amino acids. Germline V CDR1 and CDR2: LGHNA, YSLEER. Losses at the gene ends were 0 bases for V and 2 bases for J; bases not matched to a gene: 16. The CDR3 here is CASSQDLGVSSGFPYEQYF. CDR3 nucleotide sequence: TGCGCCAGCAGCCAAGATCTCGGCGTCTCTAGCGGTTTTCCCTACGAGCAGTACTTC.

The V and J genes are TRBV6-2 or TRBV6-3 and TRBJ1-1, with a possible D match to TRBD1 (6 bases). This CDR3 region has 14 residues. From germline, CDR1 is MNHEY and CDR2 SVGEGT. Trimming shortened V by 7 bases and J by 5 bases, and 17 bases separated the two germline ends. CDR3 loop: CASTPAGAGTEAFF. The CDR3 DNA sequence: TGTGCCAGCACCCCGGCGGGGGCTGGGACTGAAGCTTTCTTT.

Concerning this clone itself: The limits of the CDR3 on the DNA are not certain, so only TCRdb's listed CDR3 is given. The chain is built from TRBV28 and TRBJ1-5. The germline CDR1 and CDR2 sequences are MDHEN and SYDVKM. From its first to its last residue, the CDR3 has 16 amino acids. The CDR3 protein is CASSTSGPGKPQPQHF.

The rearrangement joins TRBV3-1 (or the pseudogene TRBV3-2) to TRBJ2-1, with 8 bases matching TRBD2. V shed 1 base, J shed 4 bases, and the junction held 9 bases outside the gene matches. The CDR3 has 17 residues. CDR1 and CDR2 from the germline V gene are LGHDT and YNNKEL (reference sequence). CDR3 in DNA: TGTGCCAGCAGCCAAGCTTTACTACTAGCGGAGTACAATGAGCAGTTCTTC. It is translated as CASSQALLLAEYNEQFF.

The V gene is TRBV5-6, the J gene TRBJ2-2; no reliable D call. This CDR3 spans 14 amino acids. Germline V gene sequence: CDR1 SGHDT, CDR2 YYEEEE. V was trimmed by 1 base and J by 4 bases, leaving 8 bases between them. The CDR3 region has the DNA TGTGCCAGCAGCTTGATTCTCGGCACCGGGGAGCTGTTTTTT. It codes for CASSLILGTGELFF.

This clone came up once. V is TRBV4-1 and J is TRBJ2-3; 9 bases agree with TRBD2. V dropped 0 bases and J dropped 5; count of bases not matched to a gene: 15. The CDR3 spans 19 residues. Germline V gene data show CDR1 as MGHRA and CDR2 as YSYEKL. CDR3 nucleotides: TGCGCCAGCAGCCAAGACCCCCCATTGGTAGCGGGAGCCGAAGATACGCAGTATTTT. This sequence encodes CASSQDPPLVAGAEDTQYF.

The count of this clone is one. The chain employs TRBV4-1 and TRBJ2-2; 7 bases are shared with TRBD2. The CDR3 has 16 residues. Trimming took 1 base from V and 3 from J; bases not matched to a gene: 5. In germline, CDR1 is MGHRA, CDR2 YSYEKL. CDR3 nucleotide sequence: TGCGCCAGCAGCCAAGCAGCGGGGTCGGACACCGGGGAGCTGTTTTTT. It yields the protein CASSQAAGSDTGELFF.

In this sample, this clone turned up once. This sequence joins TRBV18 and TRBJ1-6; 10 bases are shared with TRBD1. V lost 3 bases and J lost 5; bases outside the gene matches: 4. Germline CDR1 KGHSH, CDR2 LQKENI. The CDR3 contains 16 residues. CDR3 in DNA: TGTGCCAGCTCACCCCTCGGACAGGGGGATAATTCACCCCTCCACTTT. It is translated as CASSPLGQGDNSPLHF.

This chain joins TRBV28 and TRBJ1-5; D possibly corresponds to TRBD1 (5 bases). The germline gives CDR1 MDHEN, CDR2 SYDVKM. CDR3 size: 12 residues. V lost 5 bases and J lost 6, with 8 bases in between. The CDR3 nucleotides are TGTGCCAGCAGTAGCGGGGCTCAGCCCCAGCATTTT. The encoded protein is CASSSGAQPQHF. The full variable domain, in which reference TRBV28 and TRBJ1-5 provide the parts outside the CDR3, is DVKVTQSSRYLVKRTGEKVFLECVQDMDHENMFWYRQDPGLGLRLIYFSYDVKMKEKGDIPEGYSVSREKKERFSLILESASTNQTSMYLCASSSGAQPQHFGDGTRLSIL.